This TCR beta chain appears in the sequencing data of a study of cytomegalovirus exposure and HLA in healthy donors. The PCR was carried out with 60 Vbeta primers and 13 Jbeta primers. Assay: immunoSEQ multiplex PCR; the TCRdb copy retains only in-frame clones and omits some. The table records about 180,000 clones, around 80% of them present only once. Trimming removed 3 bases at V and 4 bases at J, with 13 bases between. The CDR3 is 15 residues long. CDR1 and CDR2 (germline): SGHVS, FNYEAQ. The clonotype originates from a girl under 10 years old in good health and CMV-seropositive. Material for sequencing was PBMCs. The V call is TRBV7-6, the J call TRBJ1-5; TRBD1 might be the D (6 bases). This CDR3 reads CASSFSGTPNQPQHF. For the CDR3, the DNA is TGTGCCAGCAGCTTTTCTGGGACACCTAATCAGCCCCAGCATTTT.